This TCR beta chain was captured in a study of blood T cell repertoires in COVID-19. J lost 6 bases, V lost 5 bases, and 3 bases had no gene match. The CDR3 is 12 amino acids. CDR1 and CDR2 from the germline V gene are SGHTA and FQGNSA. Clones were sequenced by immunoSEQ multiplex PCR, and TCRdb holds only the in-frame ones, with some missing. Of some 110,000 clones listed, around 85% are singletons. The sequenced sample consisted of peripheral blood. The TCR comes from a man in his fifties with acute or convalescent COVID-19. J is TRBJ1-1 and V is TRBV7-2; 7 bases line up with TRBD1. For the CDR3, the DNA is TGTGCCAGCAGCAAGGGGGCATCTGAAGCTTTCTTT. This codes for CASSKGASEAFF.